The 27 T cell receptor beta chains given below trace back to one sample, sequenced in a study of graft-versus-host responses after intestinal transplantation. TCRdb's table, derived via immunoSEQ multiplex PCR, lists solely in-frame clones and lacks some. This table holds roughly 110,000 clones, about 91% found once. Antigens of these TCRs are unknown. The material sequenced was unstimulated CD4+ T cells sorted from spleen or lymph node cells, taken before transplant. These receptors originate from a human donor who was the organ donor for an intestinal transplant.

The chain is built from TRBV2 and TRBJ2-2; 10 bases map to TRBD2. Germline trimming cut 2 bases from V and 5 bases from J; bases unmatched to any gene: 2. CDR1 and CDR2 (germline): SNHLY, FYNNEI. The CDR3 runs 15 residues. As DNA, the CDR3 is TGTGCCAGCAGTGAAAGCGGGAGGGGAACCGGGGAGCTGTTTTTT. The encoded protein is CASSESGRGTGELFF.

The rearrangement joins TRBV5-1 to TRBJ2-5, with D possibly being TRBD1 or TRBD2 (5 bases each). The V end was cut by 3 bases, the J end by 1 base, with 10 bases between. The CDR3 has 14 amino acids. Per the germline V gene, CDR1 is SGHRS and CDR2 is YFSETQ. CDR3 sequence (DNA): TGCGCCAGCAGCTGGCCGGGACGCCAAGAGACCCAGTACTTC. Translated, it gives CASSWPGRQETQYF.

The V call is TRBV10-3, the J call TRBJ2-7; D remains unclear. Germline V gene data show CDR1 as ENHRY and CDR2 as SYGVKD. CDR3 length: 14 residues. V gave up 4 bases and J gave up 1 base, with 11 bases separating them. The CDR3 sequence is CAISAQDLSYEQYF. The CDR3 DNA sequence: TGTGCCATCAGTGCCCAAGACTTATCCTACGAGCAGTACTTC.

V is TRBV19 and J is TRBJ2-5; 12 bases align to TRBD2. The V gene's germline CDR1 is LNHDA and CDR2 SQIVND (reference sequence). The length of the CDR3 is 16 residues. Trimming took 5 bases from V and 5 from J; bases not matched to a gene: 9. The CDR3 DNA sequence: TGTGCCAGTAGTCCACGACTAGCGGGGGCCAGGGAGACCCAGTACTTC. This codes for CASSPRLAGARETQYF.

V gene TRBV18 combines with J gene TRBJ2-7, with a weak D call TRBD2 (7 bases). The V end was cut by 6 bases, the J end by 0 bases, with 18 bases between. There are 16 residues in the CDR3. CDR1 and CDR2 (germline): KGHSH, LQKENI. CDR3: CASSNRGALSSYEQYF. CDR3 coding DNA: TGTGCCAGCTCTAACCGGGGGGCCCTGAGCTCCTACGAGCAGTACTTC.

The CDR3 nucleotides read TGCGCCAGCAGCCCAGGGGGCGCTGGAAACACCATATATTTT. This translates into CASSPGGAGNTIYF. The rearrangement uses TRBV4-1 and TRBJ1-3; 8 bases are shared with TRBD1. The junction had 1 base not matched to a gene; V was cut back by 4 bases and J by 2 bases. This CDR3 has 14 amino acids. Germline V lookup: CDR1 MGHRA, CDR2 YSYEKL.

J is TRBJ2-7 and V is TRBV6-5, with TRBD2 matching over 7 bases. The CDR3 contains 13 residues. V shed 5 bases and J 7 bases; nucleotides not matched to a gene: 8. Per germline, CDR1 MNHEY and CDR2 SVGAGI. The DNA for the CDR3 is TGTGCCAGCAGTCCTCGGCGGGAGAGGGAGCAGTACTTC. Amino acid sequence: CASSPRREREQYF.

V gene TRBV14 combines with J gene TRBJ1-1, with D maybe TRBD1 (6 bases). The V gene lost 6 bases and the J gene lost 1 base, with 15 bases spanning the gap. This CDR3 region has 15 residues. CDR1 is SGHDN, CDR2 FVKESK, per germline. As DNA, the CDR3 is TGTGCCAGCAGAAAGATGGGGGCTGGGAACACTGAAGCTTTCTTT. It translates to CASRKMGAGNTEAFF.

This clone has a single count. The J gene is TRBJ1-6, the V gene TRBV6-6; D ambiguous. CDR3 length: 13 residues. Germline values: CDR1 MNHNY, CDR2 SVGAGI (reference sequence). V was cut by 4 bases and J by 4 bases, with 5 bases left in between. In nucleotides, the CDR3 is TGTGCCAGCAGTTCCGATTATAATTCACCCCTCCACTTT. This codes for CASSSDYNSPLHF.

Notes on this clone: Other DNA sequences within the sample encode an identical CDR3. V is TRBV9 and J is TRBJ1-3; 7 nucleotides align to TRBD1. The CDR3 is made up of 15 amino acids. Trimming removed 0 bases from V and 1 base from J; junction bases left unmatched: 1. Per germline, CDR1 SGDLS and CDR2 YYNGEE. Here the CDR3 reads CASSVAGQSGNTIYF. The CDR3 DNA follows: TGTGCCAGCAGCGTAGCGGGACAGTCTGGAAACACCATATATTTT.

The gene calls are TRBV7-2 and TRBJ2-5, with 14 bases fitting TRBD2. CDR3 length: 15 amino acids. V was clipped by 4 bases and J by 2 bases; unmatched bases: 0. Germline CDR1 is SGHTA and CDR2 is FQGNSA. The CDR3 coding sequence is TGTGCCAGCAGCTGGACTAGCGGGAGGCAAGAGACCCAGTACTTC. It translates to CASSWTSGRQETQYF.

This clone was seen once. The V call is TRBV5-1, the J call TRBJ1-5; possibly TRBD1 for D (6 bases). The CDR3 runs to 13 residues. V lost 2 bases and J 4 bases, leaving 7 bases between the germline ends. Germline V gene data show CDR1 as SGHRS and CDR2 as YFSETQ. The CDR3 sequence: CASSFTGNQPQHF. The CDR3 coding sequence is TGCGCCAGCAGCTTTACAGGGAATCAGCCCCAGCATTTT.

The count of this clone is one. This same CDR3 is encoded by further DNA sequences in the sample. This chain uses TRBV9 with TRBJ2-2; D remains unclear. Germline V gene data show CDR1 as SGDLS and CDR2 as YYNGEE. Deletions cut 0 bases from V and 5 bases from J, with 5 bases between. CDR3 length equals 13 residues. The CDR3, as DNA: TGTGCCAGCAGCGTAGAAGGTACCGGGGAGCTGTTTTTT. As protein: CASSVEGTGELFF.

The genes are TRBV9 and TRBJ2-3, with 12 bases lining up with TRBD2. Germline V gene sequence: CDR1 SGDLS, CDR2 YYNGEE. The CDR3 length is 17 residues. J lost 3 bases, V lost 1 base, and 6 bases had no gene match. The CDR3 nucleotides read TGTGCCAGCAGCGTACTAGCGGGAGGGCCTTCGACAGATACGCAGTATTTT. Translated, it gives CASSVLAGGPSTDTQYF.

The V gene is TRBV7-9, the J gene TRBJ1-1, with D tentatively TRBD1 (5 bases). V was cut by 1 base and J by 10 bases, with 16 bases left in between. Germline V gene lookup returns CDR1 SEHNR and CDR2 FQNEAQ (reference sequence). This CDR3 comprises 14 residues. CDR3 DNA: TGTGCCAGCAGCTTAGAGGTTGAGTCGGGGGGAGCTTTCTTT. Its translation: CASSLEVESGGAFF.

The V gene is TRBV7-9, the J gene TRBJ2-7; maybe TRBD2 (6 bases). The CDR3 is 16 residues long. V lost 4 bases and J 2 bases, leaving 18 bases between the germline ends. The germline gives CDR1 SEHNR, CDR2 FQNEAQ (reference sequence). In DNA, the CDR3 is TGTGCCAGCAGCTCCGGACGCGGTAGCGGACCCTACGAGCAGTACTTC. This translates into CASSSGRGSGPYEQYF.

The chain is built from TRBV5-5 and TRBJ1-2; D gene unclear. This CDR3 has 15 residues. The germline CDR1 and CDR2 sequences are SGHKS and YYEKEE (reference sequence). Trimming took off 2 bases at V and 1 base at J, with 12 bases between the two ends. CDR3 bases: TGTGCCAGCAGCTTCCAATTTGCCCGTAACTATGGCTACACCTTC. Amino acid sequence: CASSFQFARNYGYTF.

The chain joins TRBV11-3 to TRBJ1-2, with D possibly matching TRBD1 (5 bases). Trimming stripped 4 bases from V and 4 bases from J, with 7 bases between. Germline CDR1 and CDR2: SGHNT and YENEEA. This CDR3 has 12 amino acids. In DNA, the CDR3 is TGTGCCAGCAGCTACGACAGCTATGGCTACACCTTC. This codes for CASSYDSYGYTF. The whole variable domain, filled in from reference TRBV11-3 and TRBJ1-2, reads EAGVVQSPRYKIIEKKQPVAFWCNPISGHNTLYWYLQNLGQGPELLIRYENEEAVDDSQLPKDRFSAERLKGVDSTLKIQPAELGDSAVYLCASSYDSYGYTFGSGTRLTVV.

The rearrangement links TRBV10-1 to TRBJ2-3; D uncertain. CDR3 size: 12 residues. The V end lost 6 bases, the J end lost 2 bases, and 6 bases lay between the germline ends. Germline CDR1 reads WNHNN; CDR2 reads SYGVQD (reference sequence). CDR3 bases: TGCGCCAGCAGAGGTGTCACAGATACGCAGTATTTT. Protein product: CASRGVTDTQYF.

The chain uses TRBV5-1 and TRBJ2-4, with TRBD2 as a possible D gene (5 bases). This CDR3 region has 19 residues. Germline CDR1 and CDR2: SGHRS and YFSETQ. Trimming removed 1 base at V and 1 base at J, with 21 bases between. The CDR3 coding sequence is TGCGCCAGCAGCTTGAGTGCGGCAGACTATCGTTCGGCCAAAAACATTCAGTACTTC. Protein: CASSLSAADYRSAKNIQYF.

The CDR3 is CASSATGRTSGNTIYF. The CDR3 nucleotides read TGTGCCAGCAGCGCGACCGGACGCACCTCTGGAAACACCATATATTTT. The rearrangement links TRBV9 to TRBJ1-3, with D unclear. Germline V gene data show CDR1 as SGDLS and CDR2 as YYNGEE. Trimming cost V 3 bases and J 0 bases, with 13 bases left between them. This CDR3 region has 16 residues.

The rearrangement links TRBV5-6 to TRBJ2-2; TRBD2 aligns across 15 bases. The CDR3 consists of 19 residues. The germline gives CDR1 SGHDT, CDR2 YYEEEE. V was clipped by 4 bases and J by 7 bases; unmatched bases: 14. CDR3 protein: CASSARTSGGAGFVGELFF. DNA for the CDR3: TGTGCCAGCAGCGCGCGGACTAGCGGGGGGGCCGGGTTTGTCGGGGAGCTGTTTTTT.

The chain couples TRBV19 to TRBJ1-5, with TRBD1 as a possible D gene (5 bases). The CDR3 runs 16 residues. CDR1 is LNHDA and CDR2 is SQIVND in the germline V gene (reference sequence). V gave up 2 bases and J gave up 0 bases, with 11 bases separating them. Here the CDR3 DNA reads TGTGCCAGTAGTATATCGGGACTGGGTAGCAATCAGCCCCAGCATTTT. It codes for CASSISGLGSNQPQHF.

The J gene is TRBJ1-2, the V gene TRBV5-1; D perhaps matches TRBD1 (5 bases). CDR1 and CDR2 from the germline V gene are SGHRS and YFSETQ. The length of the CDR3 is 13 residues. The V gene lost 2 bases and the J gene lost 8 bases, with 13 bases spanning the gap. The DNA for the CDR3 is TGCGCCAGCAGCTTCTACAGCTCAGGGGGCTACACCTTC. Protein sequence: CASSFYSSGGYTF. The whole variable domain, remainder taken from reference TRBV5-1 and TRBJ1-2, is KAGVTQTPRYLIKTRGQQVTLSCSPISGHRSVSWYQQTPGQGLQFLFEYFSETQRNKGNFPGRFSGRQFSNSRSEMNVSTLELGDSALYLCASSFYSSGGYTFGSGTRLTVV.

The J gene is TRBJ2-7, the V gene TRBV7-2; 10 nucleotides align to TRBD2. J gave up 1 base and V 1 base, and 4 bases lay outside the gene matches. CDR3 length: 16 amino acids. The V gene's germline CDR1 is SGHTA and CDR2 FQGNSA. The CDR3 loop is CASSLVGSGGSYEQYF. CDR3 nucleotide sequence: TGTGCCAGCAGCTTAGTAGGTAGCGGGGGGTCCTACGAGCAGTACTTC.

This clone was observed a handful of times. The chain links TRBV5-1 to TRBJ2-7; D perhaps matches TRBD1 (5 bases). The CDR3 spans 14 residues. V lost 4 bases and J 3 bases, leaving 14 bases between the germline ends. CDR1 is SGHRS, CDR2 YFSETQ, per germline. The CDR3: CASSPASTDYEQYF. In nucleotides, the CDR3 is TGCGCCAGCAGCCCTGCTTCGACAGACTACGAGCAGTACTTC.

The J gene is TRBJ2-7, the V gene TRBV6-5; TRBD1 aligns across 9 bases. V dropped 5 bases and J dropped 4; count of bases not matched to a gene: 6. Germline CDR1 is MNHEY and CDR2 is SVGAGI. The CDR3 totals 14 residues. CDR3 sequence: CASSPDRGGYEQYF. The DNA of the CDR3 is TGTGCCAGCAGTCCGGACAGGGGAGGATACGAGCAGTACTTC.